A single T cell receptor (beta chain) is shown here with its context. What it binds is unknown. The sample comes from a study of T cell responses to AZD1222 COVID-19 vaccine. Findings of the study overall: Nearly half of spike-specific TCRs reportedly target unmutated variant regions. The donors showed a predominance of white British ancestry and of females, with possible underestimation of clonal diversity.

Trimming removed 6 bases from V and 6 bases from J, with 9 bases in between. CDR3 length: 12 residues. Germline V gene data show CDR1 as MNHEY and CDR2 as SVGAGI. Repertoires were generated with immunoSEQ multiplex PCR, while TCRdb's copy carries only in-frame clones and drops some. Among some 130,000 clones, around 90% were seen once, and the ten largest hold more than 5.5%. V usage is TRBV6-5 and J usage is TRBJ2-1; either TRBD1 or TRBD2 may supply D (5 bases each). This receptor was taken from an adult who received the AZD1222 COVID-19 vaccine. Sample: peripheral blood, taken 28 days after the second AZD1222 dose. The CDR3 loop reads CASRGVSNEQFF. DNA of the CDR3: TGTGCCAGCAGGGGGGTATCCAATGAGCAGTTCTTC.